The 8 T cell receptor beta chains in this list originate from one sample, sequenced in a study of CD8+ T cells in alopecia areata. The treatment denotes: oral pan-JAK inhibitor, 5-10 mg twice daily. Once RNA had been extracted, it was reverse transcribed into cDNA to act as the sequencing template. Method: immunoSEQ multiplex PCR; TCRdb's copy keeps in-frame clones and lacks some. The sample contains about 140,000 clones, around 83% of which appear only once. Here the sequenced sample was CD8+ T cells sorted from blood, taken at week 4, from a patient treated with tofacitinib. These TCRs come from a human donor with alopecia areata.

This rearrangement joins TRBV27 to TRBJ1-1; TRBD1 matches 7 bases. CDR1 is MNHEY and CDR2 is SMNVEV in the germline V gene (reference sequence). Unmatched junction bases numbered 8, after V lost 4 bases and J lost 6 bases. The CDR3 consists of 14 residues. CDR3 sequence reads: CASSSRTGPAEAFF. The DNA for the CDR3 is TGTGCCAGCAGTTCCAGGACAGGCCCCGCTGAAGCTTTCTTT.

The chain recombines TRBV6-5 with TRBJ1-3; TRBD1 might be the D (5 bases). CDR3 length: 13 residues. Trimming pared 10 bases from V and 4 bases from J, leaving 14 bases between. The V gene's germline CDR1 is MNHEY and CDR2 SVGAGI. For the CDR3, the DNA is TGTGCCACTTCGCAGGGTGCAGGAAACACCATATATTTT. It yields the protein CATSQGAGNTIYF.

The chain joins TRBV2 to TRBJ2-3; no clear D. Looked up from germline, CDR1 is SNHLY and CDR2 is FYNNEI. The CDR3 extends over 12 amino acids. The V end lost 8 bases, the J end lost 4 bases, and 10 bases lay between the germline ends. CDR3 amino acids: CASLSVADTQYF. CDR3 nucleotides: TGTGCCAGCCTCAGTGTGGCAGATACGCAGTATTTT.

This clone was counted a single time. The chain combines TRBV30 with TRBJ1-1, with 7 bases that match TRBD1. The CDR3 has 11 residues. J gave up 7 bases and V 7 bases, and 6 bases lay outside the gene matches. Germline V gives CDR1 GTSNPN, CDR2 SVGIG (reference sequence). In nucleotides, the CDR3 is TGTGCCTCCCGACAGGGCATTGAAGCTTTCTTT. Residues: CASRQGIEAFF. Full variable domain (missing parts from reference TRBV30 and TRBJ1-1): SQTIHQWPATLVQPVGSPLSLECTVEGTSNPNLYWYRQAAGRGLQLLFYSVGIGQISSEVPQNLSASRPQDRQFILSSKKLLLSDSGFYLCASRQGIEAFFGQGTRLTVV.

The count of this clone is one. J is TRBJ1-5 and V is TRBV27; D unresolved. The CDR3 is 15 amino acids. V shed 3 bases and J shed 2 bases, with 11 bases lying between them. Germline assignment: CDR1 MNHEY and CDR2 SMNVEV (reference sequence). CDR3 residues: CASSFGGAGNQPQHF. The CDR3 DNA reads as TGTGCCAGCAGTTTTGGCGGAGCGGGCAATCAGCCCCAGCATTTT.

This clone was detected once. V is TRBV5-1 and J is TRBJ1-1, with 7 bases lining up with TRBD1. Germline CDR1 SGHRS, CDR2 YFSETQ. The CDR3 contains 14 residues. The V gene end was trimmed by 5 bases and the J gene end by 1 base; junction bases not matched to a gene: 5. The CDR3 coding sequence is TGCGCCAGCAGTTATACAGGGGAGAACACTGAAGCTTTCTTT. This encodes CASSYTGENTEAFF.

This sequence joins TRBV4-1 and TRBJ2-1; D may be TRBD2 (5 bases). Germline V lookup: CDR1 MGHRA, CDR2 YSYEKL. The CDR3 consists of 14 residues. V shed 3 bases and J shed 4 bases, with 10 bases lying between them. In DNA form, the CDR3 reads TGCGCCAGCAGCCAGGGAGATCCTTACAATGAGCAGTTCTTC. It specifies CASSQGDPYNEQFF.

The V gene is TRBV4-1, the J gene TRBJ2-3, with no clear D. The V end lost 0 bases, the J end lost 6 bases, and 16 bases lay between the germline ends. Germline-derived CDR1 and CDR2 are MGHRA and YSYEKL. The CDR3 has 16 residues. CDR3 in DNA: TGCGCCAGCAGCCAAGATGGACGGCCCCAGTTGGATACGCAGTATTTT. Translated, it gives CASSQDGRPQLDTQYF.